These 16 T cell receptor beta chains originate from one sample sequenced in a study of Ad26.COV2.S vaccination and SARS-CoV-2 variants. The treatment was: about 20 received Ad26.COV2.S at low or high dose, single or two shots; several received placebo; per-sample allocation not given. Sampling was done on day 63 after the first vaccine or placebo injection. Sequencing was performed with immunoSEQ multiplex PCR; in TCRdb, only in-frame clones are kept and a portion is missing. The sample records 300,000 to 400,000 clones, around 90% being singletons. The sequenced sample was peripheral blood, obtained in a trial of Ad26.COV2.S vaccine versus placebo. The origin of the receptors is a person aged 18-60 years who received the Ad26.COV2.S COVID-19 vaccine or a placebo.

This chain uses TRBV15 with TRBJ1-1; maybe TRBD1 (5 bases). Germline CDR1 is LNHNV and CDR2 is YYDKDF (reference sequence). V was pared by 0 bases and J by 5 bases, with 13 bases between. The CDR3 runs to 15 residues. CDR3 region: CATSRDRDGGTEAFF. The CDR3 DNA sequence: TGTGCCACCAGCAGAGATCGGGACGGAGGGACTGAAGCTTTCTTT.

The chain links TRBV6-5 to TRBJ2-7; D uncertain. The V end was cut by 6 bases, the J end by 6 bases, with 18 bases between. Germline V gene data show CDR1 as MNHEY and CDR2 as SVGAGI. The CDR3 consists of 14 residues. The CDR3 nucleotides are TGTGCCAGCAGCGCCTCGGGTCCCCTGAGCGAGCAGTACTTC. This encodes CASSASGPLSEQYF.

The chain recombines TRBV9 with TRBJ2-1, with unresolved D. CDR1 is SGDLS, CDR2 YYNGEE, per germline. CDR3 size: 12 residues. The V gene lost 4 bases and the J gene lost 4 bases, with 6 bases spanning the gap. The CDR3 region is CASSPTYNEQFF. The CDR3 bases are TGTGCCAGCAGCCCCACGTACAATGAGCAGTTCTTC.

The genes are TRBV11-2 and TRBJ2-2, with 7 bases identical to TRBD1. The CDR3 has 16 residues. CDR1 and CDR2 (germline): SGHAT, FQNNGV. Trimming took 3 bases from V and 6 from J; bases not matched to a gene: 10. DNA of the CDR3: TGTGCCAGCAGCTTTGGACAGGCTCCCGGGGCCGGGGAGCTGTTTTTT. Translated, it gives CASSFGQAPGAGELFF.

The V gene is TRBV6-6, the J gene TRBJ2-5, with D possibly matching TRBD2 (6 bases). V gave up 7 bases and J gave up 5 bases, with 17 bases separating them. Per the germline V gene, CDR1 is MNHNY and CDR2 is SVGAGI (reference sequence). This CDR3 comprises 14 residues. In nucleotides, the CDR3 is TGTGCCAGCAATAACGCAGCGGGCGTGGAGACCCAGTACTTC. It is translated as CASNNAAGVETQYF.

This rearrangement joins TRBV30 to TRBJ2-2; TRBD2 agrees at 13 bases. The CDR3 is made up of 16 amino acids. CDR1 is GTSNPN and CDR2 is SVGIG in the germline V gene (reference sequence). Trimming removed 3 bases from V and 0 bases from J; junction bases left unmatched: 1. This chain's CDR3 is CAWRLAGGPNTGELFF. CDR3 in DNA: TGTGCCTGGAGACTAGCGGGGGGGCCGAACACCGGGGAGCTGTTTTTT.

This clone was observed once. This chain's CDR3 is CASSWLPGTGTNEQFF. The CDR3, as DNA: TGTGCCAGCAGCTGGCTTCCCGGGACAGGGACCAATGAGCAGTTCTTC. The chain links TRBV5-8 to TRBJ2-1, with 9 bases that match TRBD1. Trimming removed 3 bases from V and 6 bases from J; junction bases left unmatched: 10. This CDR3 has 16 amino acids. The germline V gene has CDR1 SGHTS and CDR2 YDEGEE.

The chain recombines TRBV7-6 with TRBJ1-3; D is ambiguous. The CDR3 is 16 residues long. The ends were cut back, 4 bases at V and 2 bases at J, with 15 bases in the middle. The V gene's germline CDR1 is SGHVS and CDR2 FNYEAQ. DNA of the CDR3: TGTGCCAGCAGCTCTACCACGGGGATCCCTGGAAACACCATATATTTT. Translating it yields CASSSTTGIPGNTIYF.

DNA of the CDR3: TGTGCCAGCAGCCAGGACACTAGCGGGGTCCTCGTGGAGACCCAGTACTTC. It encodes CASSQDTSGVLVETQYF. The chain couples TRBV4-2 to TRBJ2-5; 10 bases line up with TRBD2. The V gene end was trimmed by 3 bases and the J gene end by 5 bases; junction bases not matched to a gene: 12. The CDR3 is made up of 17 amino acids. Germline loops: CDR1 LGHNA, CDR2 YNFKEQ.

The CDR3 protein is CASSLAGRTAGDTIYF. CDR3 sequence (DNA): TGTGCCAGCAGCTTAGCAGGGCGGACCGCGGGAGACACCATATATTTT. This chain connects TRBV7-8 to TRBJ1-3; D ambiguous. CDR1 SGHVS and CDR2 FQNEAQ come from the germline V gene. The CDR3 is made up of 16 amino acids. The V end lost 0 bases, the J end lost 8 bases, and 17 bases lay between the germline ends.

This rearrangement joins TRBV11-3 to TRBJ1-2; no reliable D call. This CDR3 has 13 amino acids. CDR1 SGHNT and CDR2 YENEEA come from the germline V gene. V was shortened by 3 bases and J by 2 bases, with 7 bases between the two germline ends. The CDR3 reads CASSFSGNYGYTF. The CDR3 DNA is TGTGCCAGCAGCTTTTCCGGGAACTATGGCTACACCTTC. The whole variable domain, filled in from reference TRBV11-3 and TRBJ1-2, reads EAGVVQSPRYKIIEKKQPVAFWCNPISGHNTLYWYLQNLGQGPELLIRYENEEAVDDSQLPKDRFSAERLKGVDSTLKIQPAELGDSAVYLCASSFSGNYGYTFGSGTRLTVV.

This rearrangement joins TRBV14 to TRBJ2-2, with D hard to call. Trimming left V 3 bases short and J 0 bases short, with 5 bases between. Germline-derived CDR1 and CDR2 are SGHDN and FVKESK. This CDR3 spans 14 amino acids. The CDR3 DNA reads TGTGCCAGCAGCCACCGGGCGAACACCGGGGAGCTGTTTTTT. The encoded protein is CASSHRANTGELFF.

V usage is TRBV6-2 or TRBV6-3 and J usage is TRBJ1-5; D not certain. The CDR3 runs 12 residues. CDR1 MNHEY and CDR2 SVGEGT come from the germline V gene. V lost 4 bases and J 7 bases, leaving 8 bases between the germline ends. The CDR3 loop is CASSLGSQPQHF. The CDR3 DNA follows: TGTGCCAGCAGTTTAGGGAGCCAGCCCCAGCATTTT.

The chain combines TRBV7-2 with TRBJ2-3; unclear D gene. With 1 base removed from V and 6 bases from J, the gap between germline ends came to 14 bases. The germline V gene encodes CDR1 SGHTA and CDR2 FQGNSA. The CDR3 loop spans 15 amino acids. The CDR3 nucleotides read TGTGCCAGCAGCTTAGAAGGTGGGCGCGCGGATACGCAGTATTTT. Its protein product is CASSLEGGRADTQYF.

This rearrangement joins TRBV9 to TRBJ2-1; 12 bases match TRBD2. Per germline, CDR1 SGDLS and CDR2 YYNGEE. CDR3 length: 16 residues. J was trimmed by 9 bases and V by 0 bases; bases with no gene match: 7. DNA for the CDR3: TGTGCCAGCAGCGTAGTGCCTAGCGGGGGGGTCATTGAGCAGTTCTTC. This translates into CASSVVPSGGVIEQFF.

The chain is built from TRBV11-1 and TRBJ1-1; weak D call: TRBD1 (5 bases). Germline-derived CDR1 and CDR2 are SGHAT and FQDESV (reference sequence). V was shortened by 2 bases and J by 3 bases, with 10 bases between the two germline ends. The CDR3 is made up of 14 amino acids. Written as DNA, the CDR3 is TGTGCCAGCAGCTTATGGGGCGCAGACACTGAAGCTTTCTTT. Protein: CASSLWGADTEAFF.